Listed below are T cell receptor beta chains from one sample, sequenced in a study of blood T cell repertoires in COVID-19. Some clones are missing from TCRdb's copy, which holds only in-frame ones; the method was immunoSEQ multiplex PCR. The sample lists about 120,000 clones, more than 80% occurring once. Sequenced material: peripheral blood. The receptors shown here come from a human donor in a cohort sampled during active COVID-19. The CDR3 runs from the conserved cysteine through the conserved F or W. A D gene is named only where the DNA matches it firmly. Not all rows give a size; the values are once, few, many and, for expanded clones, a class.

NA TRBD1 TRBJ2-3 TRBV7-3 CASSYGQGADTQYF TGTGCCAGCAGCTATGGACAGGGGGCGGATACGCAGTATTTT
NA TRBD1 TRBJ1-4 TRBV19 CASSPQGAGNEKLFF TGTGCCAGTAGCCCACAGGGGGCTGGTAATGAAAAACTGTTTTTT
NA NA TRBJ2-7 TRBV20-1 CSARSVYEQYF TGCAGTGCTAGATCCGTCTACGAGCAGTACTTC
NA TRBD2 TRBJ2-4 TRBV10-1 CASSELPQLAGRNIQYF TGCGCCAGCAGTGAGCTACCTCAACTAGCGGGGCGAAACATTCAGTACTTC
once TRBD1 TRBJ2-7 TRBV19 CASSVQGHSYEQYF TGTGCCAGTAGTGTACAGGGGCACTCCTACGAGCAGTACTTC
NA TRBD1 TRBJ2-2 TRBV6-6 CASKAGTVNTGELFF TGTGCCAGCAAAGCCGGGACAGTGAACACCGGGGAGCTGTTTTTT
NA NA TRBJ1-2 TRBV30 CAWSAWGGKGGYTF TGTGCCTGGAGTGCCTGGGGAGGAAAGGGTGGCTACACCTTC
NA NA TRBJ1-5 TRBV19 CASSIGPGVVNQPQHF TGTGCCAGTAGTATCGGGCCGGGAGTGGTCAATCAGCCCCAGCATTTT
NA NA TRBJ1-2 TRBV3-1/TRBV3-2 CASSPTGGYGYTF TGTGCCAGCAGCCCGACAGGTGGATATGGCTACACCTTC
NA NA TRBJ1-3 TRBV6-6 CASLDIGNTIYF TGTGCCAGCCTAGATATTGGAAACACCATATATTTT
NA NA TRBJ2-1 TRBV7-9 CASSLSRVNEQFF TGTGCCAGCAGCCTCTCCCGGGTCAATGAGCAGTTCTTC
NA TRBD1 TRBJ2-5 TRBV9 CASSARGQVQETQYF TGTGCCAGCAGCGCCCGGGGACAGGTACAAGAGACCCAGTACTTC
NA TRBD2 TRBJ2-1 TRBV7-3 CASSSAPGLARSNEQFF TGTGCCAGCAGCTCGGCGCCGGGACTAGCGAGGAGCAATGAGCAGTTCTTC
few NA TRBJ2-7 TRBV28 CASTGSEAYYEQYF TGTGCCAGCACGGGGAGCGAAGCGTACTACGAGCAGTACTTC
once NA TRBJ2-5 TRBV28 CASSPTTEIQETQYF TGTGCCAGCAGCCCCACGACAGAGATCCAAGAGACCCAGTACTTC
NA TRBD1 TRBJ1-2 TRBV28 CASSRTGGAYGYTF TGTGCCAGCAGTCGGACAGGGGGGGCCTATGGCTACACCTTC
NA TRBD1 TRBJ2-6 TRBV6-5 CASTHRGAGANVLTF TGTGCCAGCACTCACAGGGGGGCAGGGGCCAACGTCCTGACTTTC
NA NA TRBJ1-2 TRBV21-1 CATQGGAQTKPGYTF TGTGCCACCCAAGGGGGGGCGCAAACCAAACCGGGCTACACCTTC
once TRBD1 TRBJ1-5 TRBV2 CASRGDSTGNQPQHF TGTGCCAGCAGAGGGGACAGTACGGGCAATCAGCCCCAGCATTTT
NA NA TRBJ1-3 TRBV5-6 CASSLIAGAGNTIYF TGTGCCAGCAGCTTGATAGCCGGGGCTGGAAACACCATATATTTT
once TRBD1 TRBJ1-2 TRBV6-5 CASSFGTGLLGYGYTF TGTGCCAGCAGTTTCGGGACAGGCCTATTGGGATATGGCTACACCTTC
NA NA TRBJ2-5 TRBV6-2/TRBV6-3 CASSNQLGQLQETQYF TGTGCCAGCAGCAATCAGTTAGGACAGTTACAAGAGACCCAGTACTTC
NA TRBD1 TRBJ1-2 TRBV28 CASSSQGDWGYTF TGTGCCAGCAGTTCCCAGGGGGACTGGGGCTACACCTTC
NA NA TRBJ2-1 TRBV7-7 CASSLVAGTYNEQFF TGTGCCAGCAGCTTAGTTGCGGGCACTTACAATGAGCAGTTCTTC
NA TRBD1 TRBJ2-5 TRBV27 CASRGTGSETQYF TGTGCCAGCAGGGGGACAGGGAGCGAGACCCAGTACTTC
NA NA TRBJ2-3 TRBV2 CASTRGETDTQYF TGTGCCAGCACCCGGGGTGAAACAGATACGCAGTATTTT
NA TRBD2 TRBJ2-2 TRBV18 CASSPRTSGGATGELFF TGTGCCAGCTCACCGCGGACTAGCGGGGGGGCAACCGGGGAGCTGTTTTTT